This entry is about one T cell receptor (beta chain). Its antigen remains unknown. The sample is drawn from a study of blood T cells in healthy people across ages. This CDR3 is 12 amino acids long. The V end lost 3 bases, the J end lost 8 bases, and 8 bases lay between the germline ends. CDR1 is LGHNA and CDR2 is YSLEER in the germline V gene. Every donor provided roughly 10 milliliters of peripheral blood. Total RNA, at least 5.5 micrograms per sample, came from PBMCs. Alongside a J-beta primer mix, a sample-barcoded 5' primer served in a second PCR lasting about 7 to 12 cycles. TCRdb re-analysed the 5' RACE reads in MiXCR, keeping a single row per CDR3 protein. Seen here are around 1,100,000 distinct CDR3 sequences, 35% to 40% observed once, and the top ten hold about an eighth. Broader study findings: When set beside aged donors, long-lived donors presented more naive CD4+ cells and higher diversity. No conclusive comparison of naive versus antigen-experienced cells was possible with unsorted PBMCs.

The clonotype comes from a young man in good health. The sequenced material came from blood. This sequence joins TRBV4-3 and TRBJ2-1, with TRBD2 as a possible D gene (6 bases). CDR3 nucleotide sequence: TGCGCCAGCAGCCATGGGGGGTATGAGCAGTTCTTC. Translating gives CASSHGGYEQFF.